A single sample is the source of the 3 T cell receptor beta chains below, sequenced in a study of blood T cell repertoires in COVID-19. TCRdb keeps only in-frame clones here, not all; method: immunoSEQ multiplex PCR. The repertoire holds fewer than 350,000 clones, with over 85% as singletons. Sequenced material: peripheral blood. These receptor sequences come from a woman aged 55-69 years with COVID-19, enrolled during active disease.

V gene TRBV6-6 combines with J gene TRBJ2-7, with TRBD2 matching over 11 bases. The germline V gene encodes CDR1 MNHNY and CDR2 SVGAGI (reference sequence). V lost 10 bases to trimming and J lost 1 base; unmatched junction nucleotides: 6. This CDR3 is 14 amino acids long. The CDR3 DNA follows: TGTGCCACGACCGGGACTAGCGGTTCCTACGAGCAGTACTTC. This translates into CATTGTSGSYEQYF.

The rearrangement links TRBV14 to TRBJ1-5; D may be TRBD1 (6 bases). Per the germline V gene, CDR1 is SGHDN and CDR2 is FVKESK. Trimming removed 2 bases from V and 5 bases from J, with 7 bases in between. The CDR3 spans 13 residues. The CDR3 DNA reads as TGTGCCAGCAGCCAACAGGGGTATCAGCCCCAGCATTTT. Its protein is CASSQQGYQPQHF.

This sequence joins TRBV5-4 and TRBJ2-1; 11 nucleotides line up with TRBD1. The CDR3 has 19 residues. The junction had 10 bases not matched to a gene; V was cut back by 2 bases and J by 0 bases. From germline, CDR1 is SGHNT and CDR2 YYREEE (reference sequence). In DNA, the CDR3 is TGTGCCAGCAGCTTAGGACAGGGGGCGCGTTTATACTCCTACAATGAGCAGTTCTTC. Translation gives CASSLGQGARLYSYNEQFF.